What follows are 26 T cell receptor beta chains derived from one specimen sequenced in a study of T cell changes during pregnancy in multiple sclerosis (dated by TCRdb to between 2018 and 2020). Libraries were made using the immunoSEQ multiplex PCR assay. TCRdb stores this immuneACCESS table with in-frame sequences only. Part of the clones is absent; in the studies checked, under half of the shortfall reflects unresolved V genes, and no reason is known for the rest. This sample gives 45,000 to 65,000 clones in total; 93% of them show up just once. The top ten clonotypes cover about 2.8% of the sample. Source: CD8+ T cells from peripheral blood mononuclear cells, taken in the third trimester of pregnancy. Receptor source: a female donor with multiple sclerosis, enrolled in a pregnancy study.

This sequence joins TRBV10-1 and TRBJ2-7; perhaps TRBD1 as D (5 bases). Germline loops: CDR1 WNHNN, CDR2 SYGVQD (reference sequence). V was pared by 1 base and J by 1 base, with 17 bases between. The CDR3 consists of 17 residues. CDR3 protein: CASSELVIGDGSYEQYF. CDR3 nucleotide sequence: TGCGCCAGCAGTGAGTTGGTGATAGGGGATGGGTCCTACGAGCAGTACTTC.

CDR3 coding DNA: TGTGCCAGCAGCTGGGGACTTGCGACGGAGCAGTTCTTC. Encoded protein: CASSWGLATEQFF. The chain is built from TRBV11-2 and TRBJ2-1, with D possibly matching TRBD2 (6 bases). The ends were cut back, 4 bases at V and 10 bases at J, with 14 bases in the middle. Germline CDR1 and CDR2: SGHAT and FQNNGV. This CDR3 has 13 residues. Full variable domain (missing parts from reference TRBV11-2 and TRBJ2-1): EAGVAQSPRYKIIEKRQSVAFWCNPISGHATLYWYQQILGQGPKLLIQFQNNGVVDDSQLPKDRFSAERLKGVDSTLKIQPAKLEDSAVYLCASSWGLATEQFFGPGTRLTVL.

This clone was picked up one time. This chain uses TRBV9 with TRBJ1-1, with D unresolved. Germline lookup yields CDR1 SGDLS and CDR2 YYNGEE. The CDR3 extends over 14 amino acids. Trimming took 2 bases from V and 0 from J, leaving 8 bases between them. The CDR3 DNA reads as TGTGCCAGCAGCGTCGGCGGGATGAACACTGAAGCTTTCTTT. Translating gives CASSVGGMNTEAFF.

The chain combines TRBV6-4 with TRBJ2-1; 12 bases are a match to TRBD2. The germline V gene has CDR1 MRHNA and CDR2 SNTAGT. V shed 3 bases, J shed 15 bases, and the junction held 6 bases outside the gene matches. CDR3 length equals 13 residues. Here the CDR3 reads CASSDLTSGSLFF. Here the CDR3 DNA reads TGTGCCAGCAGTGATTTGACTAGCGGGAGCCTGTTCTTC.

This rearrangement joins TRBV10-1 to TRBJ2-2; D might be TRBD1 (5 bases). V was shortened by 3 bases and J by 3 bases, with 5 bases between the two germline ends. CDR3 length equals 13 residues. Germline CDR1 WNHNN, CDR2 SYGVQD (reference sequence). CDR3 in amino acids: CASSDRDTGELFF. The CDR3 coding sequence is TGCGCCAGCAGTGACAGGGACACCGGGGAGCTGTTTTTT.

This clone has a single count. The V call is TRBV7-2, the J call TRBJ2-2, with D tentatively TRBD2 (6 bases). The germline V gene encodes CDR1 SGHTA and CDR2 FQGNSA. This CDR3 has 15 amino acids. V was cut by 1 base and J by 2 bases, with 8 bases left in between. CDR3 region: CASSLVGGNTGELFF. The CDR3 DNA reads as TGTGCCAGCAGCTTAGTGGGAGGTAACACCGGGGAGCTGTTTTTT.

This clone showed up just once. The rearrangement joins TRBV11-2 to TRBJ2-7; TRBD2 matches 11 bases. From germline, CDR1 is SGHAT and CDR2 FQNNGV. This CDR3 has 14 residues. The trim removed 5 bases at V and 4 bases at J, leaving 4 bases unmatched. CDR3 DNA sequence: TGTGCCAGCAGCCTCACTAGCGGGGGTTACGAGCAGTACTTC. This translates into CASSLTSGGYEQYF.

This chain uses TRBV28 with TRBJ2-7; D might be TRBD1 (6 bases). Germline V gene lookup returns CDR1 MDHEN and CDR2 SYDVKM. Trimming removed 6 bases from V and 5 bases from J, with 20 bases in between. This CDR3 is 15 amino acids long. The CDR3 nucleotides read TGTGCCAGCAGACGAATCCCGGGACAATCAAACGAGCAGTACTTC. The encoded protein is CASRRIPGQSNEQYF.

The chain is built from TRBV5-4 and TRBJ2-7; 8 bases align to TRBD2. Germline CDR1 and CDR2: SGHNT and YYREEE (reference sequence). The CDR3 is 15 amino acids. Unmatched junction bases numbered 4, after V lost 2 bases and J lost 0 bases. CDR3 coding DNA: TGTGCCAGCAGCTTCAAGCGGGAGAACTCCTACGAGCAGTACTTC. Its protein is CASSFKRENSYEQYF.

This sequence joins TRBV27 and TRBJ2-3, with TRBD2 identical over 7 bases. Unmatched junction bases numbered 2, after V lost 2 bases and J lost 0 bases. Germline V CDR1 and CDR2: MNHEY, SMNVEV (reference sequence). The CDR3 sequence is 15 residues long. As DNA, the CDR3 is TGTGCCAGCAGTTTAGGCGGGAGAAGCACAGATACGCAGTATTTT. It specifies CASSLGGRSTDTQYF.

The V gene is TRBV28, the J gene TRBJ2-5, with 8 bases aligning to TRBD2. V gave up 11 bases and J gave up 5 bases; unmatched junction bases: 10. This CDR3 contains 13 residues. The germline CDR1 and CDR2 sequences are MDHEN and SYDVKM. The CDR3 DNA sequence: TGTGCCCTCGGGGGGGGTTCGGTGGAGACCCAGTACTTC. Its protein is CALGGGSVETQYF.

The J gene is TRBJ2-2, the V gene TRBV18; D possibly corresponds to TRBD1 (6 bases). This CDR3 is 15 amino acids long. Trimming took 4 bases from V and 0 from J, leaving 9 bases between them. Germline V gives CDR1 KGHSH, CDR2 LQKENI. CDR3 protein: CASSQDRTNTGELFF. Written as DNA, the CDR3 is TGTGCCAGCTCACAGGACAGAACGAACACCGGGGAGCTGTTTTTT.

This rearrangement joins TRBV27 to TRBJ2-6; D uncertain. The CDR3 is 16 amino acids. Trimming removed 0 bases at V and 2 bases at J, with 8 bases between. Germline lookup yields CDR1 MNHEY and CDR2 SMNVEV (reference sequence). The CDR3 bases are TGTGCCAGCAGTTTATCTGCTGGGCCTGGGGCCAACGTCCTGACTTTC. Amino acid sequence: CASSLSAGPGANVLTF.

This chain connects TRBV4-2 to TRBJ2-7, with D possibly matching TRBD1 (5 bases). The CDR3 contains 15 residues. Germline lookup yields CDR1 LGHNA and CDR2 YNFKEQ. The ends were cut back, 1 base at V and 1 base at J, with 11 bases in the middle. Here the CDR3 DNA reads TGTGCCAGCAGCCAAGTAATGGACAAATCCTACGAGCAGTACTTC. Its translation is CASSQVMDKSYEQYF.

The chain carries TRBV6-5 and TRBJ1-2; no reliable D call. Looked up from germline, CDR1 is MNHEY and CDR2 is SVGAGI. The CDR3 extends over 13 amino acids. The ends were cut back, 6 bases at V and 1 base at J, with 9 bases in the middle. The chain's CDR3 is CASREGNNYGYTF. CDR3 bases: TGTGCCAGCAGGGAGGGCAATAACTATGGCTACACCTTC.

This sequence joins TRBV10-2 and TRBJ1-1; D remains unclear. The length of the CDR3 is 14 residues. Germline lookup yields CDR1 WSHSY and CDR2 SAAADI. Trimming removed 0 bases from V and 1 base from J, with 6 bases in between. Here the CDR3 reads CASSESRGNTEAFF. CDR3 DNA: TGCGCCAGCAGTGAGTCGCGGGGGAACACTGAAGCTTTCTTT.

In its sample, this clone was seen once. V usage is TRBV7-6 and J usage is TRBJ2-1; TRBD2 agrees at 13 bases. The trim removed 2 bases at V and 7 bases at J, leaving 2 bases unmatched. The V gene's germline CDR1 is SGHVS and CDR2 FNYEAQ. This CDR3 comprises 15 residues. The CDR3 loop is CASSLRLAGGNEQFF. The DNA for the CDR3 is TGTGCCAGCAGCTTACGACTAGCGGGAGGTAATGAGCAGTTCTTC.

The count of this clone is one. The V and J genes are TRBV7-9 and TRBJ1-3; D is unclear. Trimming removed 4 bases at V and 2 bases at J, with 12 bases between. The CDR3 sequence is 15 residues long. The germline V gene has CDR1 SEHNR and CDR2 FQNEAQ (reference sequence). CDR3 in DNA: TGTGCCAGCAGCTCCGACCCTGGAGCTGGAAACACCATATATTTT. Translated, it gives CASSSDPGAGNTIYF.

The V and J genes are TRBV5-1 and TRBJ2-3, with D tentatively TRBD1 (7 bases). The CDR3 has 21 residues. The V and J ends lost 0 bases and 4 bases respectively, with 30 bases between them. In germline, CDR1 is SGHRS, CDR2 YFSETQ. The CDR3 coding sequence is TGCGCCAGCAGCTTGGGTAACAGGGGAGGTCAGGGCCTCCAAGAGGCAGATACGCAGTATTTT. It codes for CASSLGNRGGQGLQEADTQYF.

In this sample, this clone turned up once. The chain is built from TRBV2 and TRBJ2-1; 13 nucleotides match TRBD2. V was pared by 6 bases and J by 4 bases, with 6 bases of the junction left unmatched. Per germline, CDR1 SNHLY and CDR2 FYNNEI. This CDR3 is built from 16 residues. CDR3 residues: CASRGTSGKAYNEQFF. The CDR3 DNA reads as TGTGCCAGCAGGGGGACTAGCGGGAAGGCATACAATGAGCAGTTCTTC. Supplemented by reference TRBV2 and TRBJ2-1, the full variable domain reads EPEVTQTPSHQVTQMGQEVILRCVPISNHLYFYWYRQILGQKVEFLVSFYNNEISEKSEIFDDQFSVERPDGSNFTLKIRSTKLEDSAMYFCASRGTSGKAYNEQFFGPGTRLTVL.

The gene calls are TRBV4-3 and TRBJ2-7; no definite D call. The CDR3 consists of 18 residues. The germline gives CDR1 LGHNA, CDR2 YSLEER. V lost 0 bases and J lost 5, with 23 bases in between. CDR3 DNA: TGCGCCAGCAGCCAAGATAAAGAGGAATTATTAATCACTGACGAGCAGTACTTC. Its protein is CASSQDKEELLITDEQYF.

The chain carries TRBV18 and TRBJ2-3; 14 positions match TRBD2. The CDR3 sequence is 15 residues long. The J segment lost 4 bases and the V segment lost 6 bases, leaving 3 bases of the junction unmatched. The germline gives CDR1 KGHSH, CDR2 LQKENI. The CDR3 loop reads CASSGTSGSSDTQYF. The CDR3 coding sequence is TGTGCCAGCTCGGGGACTAGCGGGAGCTCAGATACGCAGTATTTT.

The chain links TRBV4-2 to TRBJ2-1; 11 bases agree with TRBD2. Germline-derived CDR1 and CDR2 are LGHNA and YNFKEQ. The V and J ends lost 0 bases and 8 bases, in that order; junction bases with no gene match: 12. CDR3 length equals 18 residues. CDR3 in DNA: TGTGCCAGCAGCCAAGATGGGACCTTAGCGGGAGGGACCGATGAGCAGTTCTTC. It codes for CASSQDGTLAGGTDEQFF.

The genes are TRBV6-4 and TRBJ2-3; 10 bases are shared with TRBD2. The germline CDR1 and CDR2 sequences are MRHNA and SNTAGT. Losses at the gene ends were 3 bases for V and 6 bases for J; bases not matched to a gene: 6. This CDR3 has 15 residues. The CDR3 nucleotides are TGTGCCAGCAGTGATATGGGACTAGCGTCGGATACGCAGTATTTT. It yields the protein CASSDMGLASDTQYF.

The chain links TRBV9 to TRBJ1-2, with TRBD1 matching over 11 bases. This CDR3 comprises 15 residues. J was trimmed by 5 bases and V by 3 bases; bases with no gene match: 6. Germline loops: CDR1 SGDLS, CDR2 YYNGEE. The CDR3 DNA is TGTGCCAGCAGCGGGACAGGGGGCTTTCGTTATGGCTACACCTTC. This gives the protein CASSGTGGFRYGYTF.

The chain recombines TRBV30 with TRBJ2-5; possible D gene TRBD2, 6 bases. The germline V gene encodes CDR1 GTSNPN and CDR2 SVGIG (reference sequence). V lost 3 bases and J lost 2, with 10 bases in between. The length of the CDR3 is 13 residues. Here the CDR3 DNA reads TGTGCCTGGAGGGGACTGTTACAAGAGACCCAGTACTTC. Protein product: CAWRGLLQETQYF. The full variable domain, with the rest looked up from reference TRBV30 and TRBJ2-5, is SQTIHQWPATLVQPVGSPLSLECTVEGTSNPNLYWYRQAAGRGLQLLFYSVGIGQISSEVPQNLSASRPQDRQFILSSKKLLLSDSGFYLCAWRGLLQETQYFGPGTRLLVL.